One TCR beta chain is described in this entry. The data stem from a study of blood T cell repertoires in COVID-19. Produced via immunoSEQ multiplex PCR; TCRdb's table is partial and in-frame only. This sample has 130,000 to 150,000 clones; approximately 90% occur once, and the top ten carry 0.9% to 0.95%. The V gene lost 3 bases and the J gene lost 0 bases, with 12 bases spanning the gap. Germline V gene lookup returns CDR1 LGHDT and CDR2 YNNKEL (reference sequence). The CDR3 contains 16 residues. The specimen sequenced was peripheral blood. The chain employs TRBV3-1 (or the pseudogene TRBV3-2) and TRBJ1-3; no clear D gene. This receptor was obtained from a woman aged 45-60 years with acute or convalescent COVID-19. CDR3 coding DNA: TGTGCCAGCAGCCAGGTACAGAGCTTCTCTGGAAACACCATATATTTT. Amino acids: CASSQVQSFSGNTIYF.